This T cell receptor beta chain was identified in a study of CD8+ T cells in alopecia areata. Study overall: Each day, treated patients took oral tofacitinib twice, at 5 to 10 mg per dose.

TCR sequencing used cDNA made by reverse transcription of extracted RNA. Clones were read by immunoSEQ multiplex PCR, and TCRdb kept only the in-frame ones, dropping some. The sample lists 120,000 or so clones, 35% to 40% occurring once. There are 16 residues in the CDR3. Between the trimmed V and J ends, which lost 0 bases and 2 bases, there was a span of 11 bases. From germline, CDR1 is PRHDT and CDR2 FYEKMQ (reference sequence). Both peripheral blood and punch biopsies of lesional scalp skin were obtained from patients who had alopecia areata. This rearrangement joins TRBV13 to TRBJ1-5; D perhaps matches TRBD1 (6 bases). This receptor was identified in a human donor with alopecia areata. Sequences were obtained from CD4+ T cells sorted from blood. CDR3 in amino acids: CASSLGQGHGNQPQHF. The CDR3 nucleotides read TGTGCCAGCAGCTTAGGGCAGGGACACGGCAATCAGCCCCAGCATTTT. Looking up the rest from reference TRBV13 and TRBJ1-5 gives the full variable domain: AAGVIQSPRHLIKEKRETATLKCYPIPRHDTVYWYQQGPGQDPQFLISFYEKMQSDKGSIPDRFSAQQFSDYHSELNMSSLELGDSALYFCASSLGQGHGNQPQHFGDGTRLSIL.